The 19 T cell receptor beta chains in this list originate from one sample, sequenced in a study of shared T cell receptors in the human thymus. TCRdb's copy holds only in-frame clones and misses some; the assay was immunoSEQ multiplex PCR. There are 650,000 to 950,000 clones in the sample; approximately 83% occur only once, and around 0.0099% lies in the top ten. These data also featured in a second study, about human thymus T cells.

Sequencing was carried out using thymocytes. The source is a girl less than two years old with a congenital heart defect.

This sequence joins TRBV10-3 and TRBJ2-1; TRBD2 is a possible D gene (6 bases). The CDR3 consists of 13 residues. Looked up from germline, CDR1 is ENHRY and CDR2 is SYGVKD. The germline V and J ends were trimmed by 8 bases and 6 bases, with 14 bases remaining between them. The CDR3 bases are TGTGCCATCGGTTGGGGAGGTAGCAATGAGCAGTTCTTC. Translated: CAIGWGGSNEQFF.

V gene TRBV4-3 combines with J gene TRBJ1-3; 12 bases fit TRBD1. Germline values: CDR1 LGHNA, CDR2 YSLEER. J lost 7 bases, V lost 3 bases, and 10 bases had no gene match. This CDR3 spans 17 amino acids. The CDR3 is CASSQLNPGQGANTIYF. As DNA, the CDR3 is TGCGCCAGCAGCCAGTTGAACCCGGGACAGGGGGCCAACACCATATATTTT.

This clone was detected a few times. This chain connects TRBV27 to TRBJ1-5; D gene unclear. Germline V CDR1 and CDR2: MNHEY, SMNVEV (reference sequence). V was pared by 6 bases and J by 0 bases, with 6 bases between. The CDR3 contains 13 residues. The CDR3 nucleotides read TGTGCCAGCAGACAGAATAGCAATCAGCCCCAGCATTTT. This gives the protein CASRQNSNQPQHF.

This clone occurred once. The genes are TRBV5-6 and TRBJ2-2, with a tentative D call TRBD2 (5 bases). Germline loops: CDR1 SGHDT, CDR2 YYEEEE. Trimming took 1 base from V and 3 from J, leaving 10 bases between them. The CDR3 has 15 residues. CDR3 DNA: TGTGCCAGCAGCTTGACGAAGAGGGACACCGGGGAGCTGTTTTTT. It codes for CASSLTKRDTGELFF.

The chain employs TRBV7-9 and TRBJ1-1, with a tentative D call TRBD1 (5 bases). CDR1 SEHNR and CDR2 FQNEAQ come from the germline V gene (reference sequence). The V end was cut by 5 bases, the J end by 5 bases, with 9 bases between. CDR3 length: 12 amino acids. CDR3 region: CASSRGGTEAFF. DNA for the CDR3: TGTGCCAGCAGCCGCGGGGGGACTGAAGCTTTCTTT. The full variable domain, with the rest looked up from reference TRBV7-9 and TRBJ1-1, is DTGVSQNPRHKITKRGQNVTFRCDPISEHNRLYWYRQTLGQGPEFLTYFQNEAQLEKSRLLSDRFSAERPKGSFSTLEIQRTEQGDSAMYLCASSRGGTEAFFGQGTRLTVV.

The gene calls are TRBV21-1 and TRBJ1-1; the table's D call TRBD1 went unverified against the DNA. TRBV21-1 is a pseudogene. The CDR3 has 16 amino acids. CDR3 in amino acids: CASSSYGQGYNTEAFF. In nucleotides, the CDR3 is TGTGCCAGCAGCTCTTACGGTCAGGGATATAACACTGAAGCTTTCTTT.

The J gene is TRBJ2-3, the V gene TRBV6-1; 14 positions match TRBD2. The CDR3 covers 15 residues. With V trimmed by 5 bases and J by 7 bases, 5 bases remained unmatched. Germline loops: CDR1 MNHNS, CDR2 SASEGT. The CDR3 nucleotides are TGTGCCAGCAGTCCAGGGACTAGCGGGGGTTATACGCAGTATTTT. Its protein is CASSPGTSGGYTQYF.

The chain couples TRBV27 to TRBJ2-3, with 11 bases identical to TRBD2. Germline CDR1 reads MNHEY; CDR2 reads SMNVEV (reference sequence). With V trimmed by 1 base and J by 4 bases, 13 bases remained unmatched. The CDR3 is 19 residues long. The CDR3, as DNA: TGTGCCAGCAGTTTATTGGGGACTAGCGGAACTGTAGGAGCAGATACGCAGTATTTT. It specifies CASSLLGTSGTVGADTQYF.

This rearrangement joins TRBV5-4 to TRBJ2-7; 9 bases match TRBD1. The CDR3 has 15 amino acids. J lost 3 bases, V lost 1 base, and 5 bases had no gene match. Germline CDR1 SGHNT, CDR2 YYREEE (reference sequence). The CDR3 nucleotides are TGTGCCAGCAGCTTGTACAGGGGGCCAAACTACGAGCAGTACTTC. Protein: CASSLYRGPNYEQYF.

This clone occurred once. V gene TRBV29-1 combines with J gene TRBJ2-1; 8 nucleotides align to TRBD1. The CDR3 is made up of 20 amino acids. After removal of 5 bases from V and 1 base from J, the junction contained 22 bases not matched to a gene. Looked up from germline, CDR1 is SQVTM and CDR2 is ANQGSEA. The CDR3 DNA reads TGCAGCGTTCAAAAAGGGGCTCTCGGTGGACAGGGAGAATCCTACAATGAGCAGTTCTTC. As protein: CSVQKGALGGQGESYNEQFF.

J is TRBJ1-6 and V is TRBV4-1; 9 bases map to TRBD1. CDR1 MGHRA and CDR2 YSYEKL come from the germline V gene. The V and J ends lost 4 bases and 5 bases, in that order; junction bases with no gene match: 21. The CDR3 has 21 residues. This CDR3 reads CASSPEKGGQGHLSHNSPLHF. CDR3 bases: TGCGCCAGCAGCCCCGAAAAGGGGGGACAGGGCCACCTTTCGCATAATTCACCCCTCCACTTT.

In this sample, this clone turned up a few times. The CDR3 bases are TGTGCCAGCTCACGCGACAGCCGAAGGGAAAAACTGTTTTTT. The encoded protein is CASSRDSRREKLFF. V gene TRBV18 combines with J gene TRBJ1-4, with TRBD1 as a possible D gene (5 bases). The CDR3 is 14 amino acids. Trimming took off 4 bases at V and 8 bases at J, with 14 bases between the two ends. CDR1 and CDR2 (germline): KGHSH, LQKENI.

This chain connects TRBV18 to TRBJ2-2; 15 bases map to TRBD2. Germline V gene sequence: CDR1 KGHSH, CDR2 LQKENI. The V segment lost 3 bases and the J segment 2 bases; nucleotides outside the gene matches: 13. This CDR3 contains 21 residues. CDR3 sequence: CASSPLLPGLAGGLNTGELFF. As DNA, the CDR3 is TGTGCCAGCTCACCTCTTCTCCCGGGACTAGCGGGGGGACTTAACACCGGGGAGCTGTTTTTT.

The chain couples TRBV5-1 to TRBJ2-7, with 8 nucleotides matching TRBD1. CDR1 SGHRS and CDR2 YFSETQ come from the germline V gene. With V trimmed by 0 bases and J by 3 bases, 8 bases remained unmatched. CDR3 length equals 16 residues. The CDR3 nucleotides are TGCGCCAGCAGCTTGGCGTCCAGGGGGCGCAGCTACGAGCAGTACTTC. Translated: CASSLASRGRSYEQYF.

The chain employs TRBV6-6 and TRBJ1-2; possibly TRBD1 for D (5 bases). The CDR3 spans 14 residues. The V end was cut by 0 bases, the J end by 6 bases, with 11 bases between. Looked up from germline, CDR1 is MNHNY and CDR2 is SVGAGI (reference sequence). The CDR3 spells CASSYSQGAHGYTF. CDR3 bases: TGTGCCAGCAGTTACTCTCAAGGGGCGCATGGCTACACCTTC.

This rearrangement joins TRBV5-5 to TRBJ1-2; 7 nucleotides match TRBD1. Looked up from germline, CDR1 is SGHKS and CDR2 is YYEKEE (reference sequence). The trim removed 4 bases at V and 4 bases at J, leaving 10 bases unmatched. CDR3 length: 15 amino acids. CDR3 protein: CASSGRTGYIYGYTF. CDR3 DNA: TGTGCCAGCAGCGGCAGGACAGGATATATCTATGGCTACACCTTC.

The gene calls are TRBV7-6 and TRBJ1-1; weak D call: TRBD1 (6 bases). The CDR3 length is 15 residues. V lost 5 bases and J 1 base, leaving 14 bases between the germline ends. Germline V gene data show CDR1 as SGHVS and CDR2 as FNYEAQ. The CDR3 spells CASSPPWGPNTEAFF. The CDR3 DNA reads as TGTGCCAGCAGCCCTCCCTGGGGGCCGAACACTGAAGCTTTCTTT.

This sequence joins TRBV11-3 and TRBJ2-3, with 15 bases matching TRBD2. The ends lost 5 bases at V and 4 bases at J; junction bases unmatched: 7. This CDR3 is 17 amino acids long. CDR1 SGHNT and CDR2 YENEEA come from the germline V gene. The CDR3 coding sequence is TGTGCCAGCAGCGCGCGGACTAGCGGGGGGGCTCCAGATACGCAGTATTTT. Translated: CASSARTSGGAPDTQYF.

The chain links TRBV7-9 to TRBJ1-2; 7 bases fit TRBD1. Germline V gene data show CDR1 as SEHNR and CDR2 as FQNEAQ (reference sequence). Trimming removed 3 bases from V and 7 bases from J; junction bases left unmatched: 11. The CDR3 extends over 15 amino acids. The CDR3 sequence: CASSFPPGGSTGYTF. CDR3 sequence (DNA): TGTGCCAGCAGCTTCCCTCCAGGGGGGAGTACTGGCTACACCTTC. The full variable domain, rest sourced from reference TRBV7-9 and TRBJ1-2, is DTGVSQNPRHKITKRGQNVTFRCDPISEHNRLYWYRQTLGQGPEFLTYFQNEAQLEKSRLLSDRFSAERPKGSFSTLEIQRTEQGDSAMYLCASSFPPGGSTGYTFGSGTRLTVV.